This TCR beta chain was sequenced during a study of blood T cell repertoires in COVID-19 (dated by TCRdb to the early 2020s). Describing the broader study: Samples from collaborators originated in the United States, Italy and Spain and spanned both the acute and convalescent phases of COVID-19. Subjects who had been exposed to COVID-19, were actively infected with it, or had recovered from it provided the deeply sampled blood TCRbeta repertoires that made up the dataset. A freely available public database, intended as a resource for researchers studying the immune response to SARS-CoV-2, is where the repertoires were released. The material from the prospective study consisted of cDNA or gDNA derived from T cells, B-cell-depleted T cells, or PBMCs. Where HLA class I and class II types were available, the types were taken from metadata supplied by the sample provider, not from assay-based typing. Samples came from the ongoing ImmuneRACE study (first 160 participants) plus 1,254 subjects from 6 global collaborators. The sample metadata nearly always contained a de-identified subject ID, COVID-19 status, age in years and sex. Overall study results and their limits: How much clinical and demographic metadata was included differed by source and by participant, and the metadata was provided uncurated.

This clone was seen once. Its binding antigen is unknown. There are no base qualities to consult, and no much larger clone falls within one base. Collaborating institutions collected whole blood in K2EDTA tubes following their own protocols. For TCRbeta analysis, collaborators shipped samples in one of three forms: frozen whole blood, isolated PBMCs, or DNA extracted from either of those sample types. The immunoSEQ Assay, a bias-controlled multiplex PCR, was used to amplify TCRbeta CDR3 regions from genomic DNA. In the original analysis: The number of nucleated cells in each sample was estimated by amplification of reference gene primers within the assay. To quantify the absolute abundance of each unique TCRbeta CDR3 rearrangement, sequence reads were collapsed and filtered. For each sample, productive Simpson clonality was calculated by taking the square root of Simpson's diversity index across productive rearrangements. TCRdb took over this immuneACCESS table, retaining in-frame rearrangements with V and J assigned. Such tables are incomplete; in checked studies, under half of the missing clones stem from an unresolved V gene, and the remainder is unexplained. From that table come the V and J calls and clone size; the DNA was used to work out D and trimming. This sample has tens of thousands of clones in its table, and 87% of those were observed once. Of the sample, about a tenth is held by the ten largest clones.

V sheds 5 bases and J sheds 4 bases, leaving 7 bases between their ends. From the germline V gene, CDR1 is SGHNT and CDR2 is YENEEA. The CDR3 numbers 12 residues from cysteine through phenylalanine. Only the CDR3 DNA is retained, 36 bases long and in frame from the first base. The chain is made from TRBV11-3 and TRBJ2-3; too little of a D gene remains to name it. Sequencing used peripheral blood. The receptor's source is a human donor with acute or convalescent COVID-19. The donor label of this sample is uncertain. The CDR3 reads CASSPQSDTQYF. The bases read TGTGCCAGCAGCCCCCAGTCAGATACGCAGTATTTT. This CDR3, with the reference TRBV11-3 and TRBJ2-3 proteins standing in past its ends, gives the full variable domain EAGVVQSPRYKIIEKKQPVAFWCNPISGHNTLYWYLQNLGQGPELLIRYENEEAVDDSQLPKDRFSAERLKGVDSTLKIQPAELGDSAVYLCASSPQSDTQYFGPGTRLTVL.